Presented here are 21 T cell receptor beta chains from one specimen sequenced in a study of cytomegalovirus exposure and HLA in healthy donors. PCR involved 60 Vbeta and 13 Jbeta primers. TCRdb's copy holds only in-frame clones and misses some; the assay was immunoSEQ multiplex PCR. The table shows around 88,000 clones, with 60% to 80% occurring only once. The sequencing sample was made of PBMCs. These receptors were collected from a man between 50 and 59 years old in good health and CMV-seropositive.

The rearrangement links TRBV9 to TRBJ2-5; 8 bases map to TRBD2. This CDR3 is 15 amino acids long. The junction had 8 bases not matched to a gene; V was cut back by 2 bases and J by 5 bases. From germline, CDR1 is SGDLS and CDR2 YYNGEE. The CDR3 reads CASSVGGGSGETQYF. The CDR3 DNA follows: TGTGCCAGCAGCGTTGGCGGGGGGTCGGGGGAGACCCAGTACTTC.

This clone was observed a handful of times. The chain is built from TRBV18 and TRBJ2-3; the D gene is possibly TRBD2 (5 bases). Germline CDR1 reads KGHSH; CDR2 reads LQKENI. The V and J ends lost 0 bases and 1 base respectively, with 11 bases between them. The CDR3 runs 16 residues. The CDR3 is CASSPPSVGGTDTQYF. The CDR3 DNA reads TGTGCCAGCTCACCACCGTCCGTGGGAGGCACAGATACGCAGTATTTT.

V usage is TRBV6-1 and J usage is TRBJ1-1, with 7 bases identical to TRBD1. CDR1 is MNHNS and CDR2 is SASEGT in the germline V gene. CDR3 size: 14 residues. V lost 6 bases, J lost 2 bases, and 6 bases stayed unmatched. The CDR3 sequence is CASRAGQFNTEAFF. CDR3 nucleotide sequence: TGTGCCAGCAGGGCGGGACAGTTCAACACTGAAGCTTTCTTT.

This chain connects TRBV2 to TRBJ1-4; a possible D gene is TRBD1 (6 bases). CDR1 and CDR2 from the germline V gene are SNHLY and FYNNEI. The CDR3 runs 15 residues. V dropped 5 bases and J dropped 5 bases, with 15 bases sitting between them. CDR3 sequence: CASSPLQGINEKLFF. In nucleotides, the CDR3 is TGTGCCAGCAGTCCCCTACAGGGAATCAATGAAAAACTGTTTTTT.

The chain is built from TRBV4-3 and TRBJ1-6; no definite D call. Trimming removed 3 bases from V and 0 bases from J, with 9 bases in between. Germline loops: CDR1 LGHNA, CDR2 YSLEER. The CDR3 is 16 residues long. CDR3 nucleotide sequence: TGCGCCAGCAGCCAGGCAGGAAGCTCCTATAATTCACCCCTCCACTTT. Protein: CASSQAGSSYNSPLHF.

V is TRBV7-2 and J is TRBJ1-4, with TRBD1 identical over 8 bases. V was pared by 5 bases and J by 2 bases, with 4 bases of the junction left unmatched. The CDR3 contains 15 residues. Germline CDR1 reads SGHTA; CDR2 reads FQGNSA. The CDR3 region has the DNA TGTGCCAGCAGCCGACAGGGGAGGACTAATGAAAAACTGTTTTTT. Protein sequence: CASSRQGRTNEKLFF.

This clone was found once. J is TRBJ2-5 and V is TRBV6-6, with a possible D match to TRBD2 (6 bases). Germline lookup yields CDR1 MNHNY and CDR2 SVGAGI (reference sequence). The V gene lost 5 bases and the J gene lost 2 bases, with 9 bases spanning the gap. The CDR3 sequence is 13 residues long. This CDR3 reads CASSGGLQETQYF. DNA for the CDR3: TGTGCCAGCAGTGGGGGACTGCAAGAGACCCAGTACTTC.

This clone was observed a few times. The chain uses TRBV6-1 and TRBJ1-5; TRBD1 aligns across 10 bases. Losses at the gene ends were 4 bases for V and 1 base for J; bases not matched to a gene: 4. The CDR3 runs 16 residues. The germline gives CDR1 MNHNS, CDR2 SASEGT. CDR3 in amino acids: CASSGTGGISNQPQHF. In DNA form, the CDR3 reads TGTGCCAGCAGTGGGACAGGGGGTATCAGCAATCAGCCCCAGCATTTT.

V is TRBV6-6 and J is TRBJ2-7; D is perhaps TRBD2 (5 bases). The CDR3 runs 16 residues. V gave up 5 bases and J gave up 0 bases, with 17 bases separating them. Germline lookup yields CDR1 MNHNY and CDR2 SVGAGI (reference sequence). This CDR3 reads CASSPLVGVNSYEQYF. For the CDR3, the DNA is TGTGCCAGCAGTCCTTTGGTCGGGGTCAACTCCTACGAGCAGTACTTC.

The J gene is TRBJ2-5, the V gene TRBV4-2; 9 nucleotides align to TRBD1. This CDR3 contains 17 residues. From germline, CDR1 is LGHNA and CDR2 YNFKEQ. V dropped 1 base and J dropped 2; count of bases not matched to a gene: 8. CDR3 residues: CASSQADRGLGQETQYF. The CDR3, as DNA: TGTGCCAGCAGCCAAGCGGACAGGGGATTAGGACAAGAGACCCAGTACTTC.

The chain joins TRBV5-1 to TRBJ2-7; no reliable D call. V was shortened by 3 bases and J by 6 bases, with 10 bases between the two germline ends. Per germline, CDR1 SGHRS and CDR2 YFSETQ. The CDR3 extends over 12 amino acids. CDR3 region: CASSSTRTEQYF. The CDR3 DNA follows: TGCGCCAGCAGCTCAACACGAACCGAGCAGTACTTC.

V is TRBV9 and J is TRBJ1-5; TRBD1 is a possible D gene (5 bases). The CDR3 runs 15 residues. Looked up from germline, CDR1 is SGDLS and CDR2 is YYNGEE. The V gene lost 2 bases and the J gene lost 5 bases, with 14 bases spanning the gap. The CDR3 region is CASSVGREADQPQHF. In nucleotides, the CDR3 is TGTGCCAGCAGCGTGGGCAGGGAGGCGGATCAGCCCCAGCATTTT.

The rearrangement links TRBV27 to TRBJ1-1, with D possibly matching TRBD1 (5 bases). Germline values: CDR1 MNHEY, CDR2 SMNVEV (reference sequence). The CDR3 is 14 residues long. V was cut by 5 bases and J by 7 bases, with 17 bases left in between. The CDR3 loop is CASSRVVRGIEAFF. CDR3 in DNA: TGTGCCAGCAGTCGAGTAGTCCGGGGGATTGAAGCTTTCTTT.

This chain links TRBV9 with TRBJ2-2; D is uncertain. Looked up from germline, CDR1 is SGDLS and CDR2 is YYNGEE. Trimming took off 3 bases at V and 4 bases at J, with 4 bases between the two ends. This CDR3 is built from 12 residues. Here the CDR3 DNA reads TGTGCCAGCAGCGCCCTCACCGGGGAGCTGTTTTTT. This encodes CASSALTGELFF.

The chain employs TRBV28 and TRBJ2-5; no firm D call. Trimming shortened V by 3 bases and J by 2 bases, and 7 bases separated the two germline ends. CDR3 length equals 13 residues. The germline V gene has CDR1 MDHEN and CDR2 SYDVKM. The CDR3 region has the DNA TGTGCCAGCAGTTTTACCGGGCAAGAGACCCAGTACTTC. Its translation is CASSFTGQETQYF.

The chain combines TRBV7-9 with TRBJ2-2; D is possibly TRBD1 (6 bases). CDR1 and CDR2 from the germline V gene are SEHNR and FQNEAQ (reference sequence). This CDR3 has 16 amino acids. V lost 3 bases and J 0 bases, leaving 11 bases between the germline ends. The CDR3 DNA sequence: TGTGCCAGCAGCTTCCAACAGGGCTCGAACACCGGGGAGCTGTTTTTT. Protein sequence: CASSFQQGSNTGELFF.

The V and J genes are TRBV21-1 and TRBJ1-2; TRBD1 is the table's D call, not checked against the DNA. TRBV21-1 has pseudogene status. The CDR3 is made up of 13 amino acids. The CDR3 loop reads CASSAWDRYGYPF. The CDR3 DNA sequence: TGTGCCAGCAGCGCCTGGGACAGGTATGGCTACCCCTTC.

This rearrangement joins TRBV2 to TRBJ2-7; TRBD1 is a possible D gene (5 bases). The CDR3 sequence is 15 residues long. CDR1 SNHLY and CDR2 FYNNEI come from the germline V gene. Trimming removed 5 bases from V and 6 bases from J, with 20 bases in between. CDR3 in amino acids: CASSSRQHFLAEQYF. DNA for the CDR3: TGTGCCAGCAGTTCCCGACAGCATTTCCTTGCCGAGCAGTACTTC.

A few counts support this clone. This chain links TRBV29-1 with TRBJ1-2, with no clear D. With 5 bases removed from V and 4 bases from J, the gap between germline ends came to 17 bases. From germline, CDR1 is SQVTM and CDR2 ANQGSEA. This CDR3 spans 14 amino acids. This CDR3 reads CSVPTRGSTYGYTF. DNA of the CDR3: TGCAGCGTTCCGACCCGGGGATCGACCTATGGCTACACCTTC.

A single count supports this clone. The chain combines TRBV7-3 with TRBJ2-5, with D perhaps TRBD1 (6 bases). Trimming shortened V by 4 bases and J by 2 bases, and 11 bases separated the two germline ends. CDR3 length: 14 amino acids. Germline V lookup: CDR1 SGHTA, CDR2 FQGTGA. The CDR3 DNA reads TGTGCCAGCAGCTCCGGACAGCATCAAGAGACCCAGTACTTC. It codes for CASSSGQHQETQYF.

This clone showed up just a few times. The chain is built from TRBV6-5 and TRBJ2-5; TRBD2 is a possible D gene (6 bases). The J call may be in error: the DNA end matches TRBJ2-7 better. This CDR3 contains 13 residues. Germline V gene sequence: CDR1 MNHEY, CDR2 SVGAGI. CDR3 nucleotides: TGTGCCAGCAGTTCACCTCTAGCGTCCGAGCAGTACTTC. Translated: CASSSPLASEQYF.